This T cell receptor (beta chain) was sequenced for a study of OX40 agonist ivuxolimab in advanced cancers. In terms of the full investigation: Ivuxolimab was an agonistic, fully human IgG2 monoclonal antibody directed against OX40 (CD134), a costimulatory receptor. Intravenous ivuxolimab was administered to patients every 2 weeks at six dose levels: 0.01, 0.1, 0.3, 1.5, 3 and 10 mg/kg. Of the 52 patients in dose escalation, some 20 had hepatocellular carcinoma, roughly 15 had melanoma, 9 had renal cell carcinoma and 9 had head and neck cancer. In the dose-escalation cohort, 82.7% of patients were male, and the mean age was roughly 56 years with a range of 23 to 79. Prior anti-PD-1, anti-PD-L1 or anti-CTLA-4 therapy was permitted, and checkpoint inhibitors had been received by 40% to 50% of dose-escalation patients. Three dose-escalation patients achieved partial responses, one with hepatocellular carcinoma and two with cutaneous melanoma. Peripheral TCRbeta sequencing aimed to test whether ivuxolimab altered TCR sequence diversity and caused clonal T-cell expansion. The monotherapy dose-escalation portion (N ≈ 52 patients) of the phase I ivuxolimab trial is reported in the paper. What the study reported, not specific to this receptor: After ivuxolimab, expanded clones were on average more numerous among CD8+ T cells than among CD4+ T cells. Antigen specificity was not determined for the clonally expanded peripheral T cells. In the 0.1-3.0 mg/kg groups, partial responders had among the lowest normalized peripheral clonal expansion, particularly in CD8+ T cells. At doses of 0.1 to 3.0 mg/kg, clonal expansion of both CD4+ and CD8+ blood T cells was observed from baseline to week 6. Low levels of normalized T-cell clonal expansion were also seen in some patients who did not respond.

Taken from cysteine to phenylalanine, the CDR3 has 14 residues. Of the read, only the CDR3 DNA is kept; its 42 bases are in frame from base 1. CDR1 and CDR2 (SGHNT, YYREEE) derive from the germline V gene (reference sequence). V drops 1 base and J drops 5 bases, leaving 12 bases in between. A single count supports this clone. This clone's antigen is unknown. Nothing much larger sits one base from this clone, and base qualities are not available. Patients with a history of autoimmune disease or receiving systemic immunosuppression were excluded from the trial. Peripheral blood for TCR sequencing was drawn from every dose cohort at baseline, at cycle 4 day 1 and at cycle 7 day 1. The samples were taken from a phase I, first-in-human, multicenter, open-label dose-escalation trial of ivuxolimab. The trial enrolled adults with locally advanced or metastatic head and neck squamous cell, hepatocellular, melanoma or renal cell carcinoma. Before TCR sequencing, CD4+ T cells and CD8+ T cells from peripheral blood were sorted into separate populations.

For sequencing of the TCRbeta CDR3 region, genomic DNA was extracted from the sorted cells. The immunoSEQ Assay was used to sequence the TCRbeta CDR3 regions. Sourced from immuneACCESS, this table was stored by TCRdb with only in-frame sequences that have V and J called. A share of the clones is absent; for the studies checked, an unresolved V gene accounts for under half, and the remainder has no known explanation. This sample comprises 31,000 or so clones, 81% of them detected only once. The ten largest clones add up to about a fifth of the sample. The source material was CD4+ or CD8+ T cells sorted from blood, sampled in a trial of the OX40 agonist ivuxolimab. Rearrangement joined TRBV5-4 to TRBJ2-5; the D gene remains uncertain. This receptor was taken from an adult with an advanced solid tumor such as melanoma, head and neck, liver or kidney cancer. The CDR3 protein sequence reads: CASSLWTGFETQYF. The DNA sequence is given as TGTGCCAGCAGCTTGTGGACCGGCTTTGAGACCCAGTACTTC. When the CDR3 is completed using the reference TRBV5-4 and TRBJ2-5 genes on either side, the full variable domain is ETGVTQSPTHLIKTRGQQVTLRCSSQSGHNTVSWYQQALGQGPQFIFQYYREEENGRGNFPPRFSGLQFPNYSSELNVNALELDDSALYLCASSLWTGFETQYFGPGTRLLVL.